The 2 T cell receptor beta chains in this list originate from one sample, sequenced in a study of tumor-infiltrating lymphocytes in oesophageal squamous cell carcinoma. In TCRdb, the PCR reads were re-called with MiXCR into one record per CDR3 protein. Counted here are about 14,000 distinct CDR3 sequences, approximately 48% occurring once; the ten biggest clones make up about 45%. What was sequenced was blood. The receptors derive from a male donor with esophageal squamous cell carcinoma.

The chain links TRBV27 to TRBJ2-2; the D gene is possibly TRBD1 (6 bases). V was trimmed by 6 bases and J by 9 bases, leaving 14 bases between them. The CDR3 length is 13 residues. The germline CDR1 and CDR2 sequences are MNHEY and SMNVEV (reference sequence). CDR3 coding DNA: TGTGCCAGCAGCCGGGATTGGGGGCGGGAGCTGTTTTTT. It translates to CASSRDWGRELFF.

The chain joins TRBV24-1 to TRBJ2-5, with D tentatively TRBD2 (6 bases). TRBJ2-1 matches the DNA end more closely, so the J call is doubtful. The CDR3 consists of 16 residues. Germline assignment: CDR1 KGHDR and CDR2 SFDVKD. This CDR3 reads CATSDLVGGSTNEQFF. CDR3 DNA: TGTGCCACCAGTGATTTAGTCGGAGGGAGTACCAATGAGCAGTTCTTC.